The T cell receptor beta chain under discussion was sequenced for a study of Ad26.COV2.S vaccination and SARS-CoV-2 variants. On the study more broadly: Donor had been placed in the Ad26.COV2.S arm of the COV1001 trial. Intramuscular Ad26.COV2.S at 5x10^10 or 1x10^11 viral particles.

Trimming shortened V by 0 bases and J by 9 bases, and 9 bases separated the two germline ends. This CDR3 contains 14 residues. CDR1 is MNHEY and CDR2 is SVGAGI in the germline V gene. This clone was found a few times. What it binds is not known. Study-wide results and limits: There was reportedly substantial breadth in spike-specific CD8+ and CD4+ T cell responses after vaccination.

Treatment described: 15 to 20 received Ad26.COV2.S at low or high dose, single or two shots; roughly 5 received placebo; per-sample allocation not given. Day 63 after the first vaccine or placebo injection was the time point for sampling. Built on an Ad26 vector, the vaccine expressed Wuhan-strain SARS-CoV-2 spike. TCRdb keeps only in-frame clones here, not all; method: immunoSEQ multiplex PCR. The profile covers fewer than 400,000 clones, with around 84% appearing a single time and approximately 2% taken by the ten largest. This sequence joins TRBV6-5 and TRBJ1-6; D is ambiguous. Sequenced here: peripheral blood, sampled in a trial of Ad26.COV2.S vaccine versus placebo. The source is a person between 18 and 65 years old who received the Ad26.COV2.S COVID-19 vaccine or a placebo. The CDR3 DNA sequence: TGTGCCAGCAGTTACTCGGGCAGCGTTTCACCCCTCCACTTT. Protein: CASSYSGSVSPLHF.